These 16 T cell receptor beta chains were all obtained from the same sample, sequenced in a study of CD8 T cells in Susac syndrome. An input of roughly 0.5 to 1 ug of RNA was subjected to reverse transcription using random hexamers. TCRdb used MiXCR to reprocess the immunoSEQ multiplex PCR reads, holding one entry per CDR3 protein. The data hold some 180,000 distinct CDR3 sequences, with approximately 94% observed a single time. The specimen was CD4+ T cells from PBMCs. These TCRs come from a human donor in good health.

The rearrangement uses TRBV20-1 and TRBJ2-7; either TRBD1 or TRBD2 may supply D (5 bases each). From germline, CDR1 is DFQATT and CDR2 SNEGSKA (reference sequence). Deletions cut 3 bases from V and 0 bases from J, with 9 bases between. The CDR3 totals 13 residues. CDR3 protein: CSARGRSSYEQYF. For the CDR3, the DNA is TGCAGTGCTAGGGGACGGAGCTCCTACGAGCAGTACTTC.

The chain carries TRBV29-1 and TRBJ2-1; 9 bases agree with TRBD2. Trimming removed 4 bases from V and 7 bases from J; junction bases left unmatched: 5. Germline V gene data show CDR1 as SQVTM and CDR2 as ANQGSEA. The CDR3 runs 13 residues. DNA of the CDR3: TGCAGCGTTGCTGCGACTAGCGGAAATGAGCAGTTCTTC. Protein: CSVAATSGNEQFF.

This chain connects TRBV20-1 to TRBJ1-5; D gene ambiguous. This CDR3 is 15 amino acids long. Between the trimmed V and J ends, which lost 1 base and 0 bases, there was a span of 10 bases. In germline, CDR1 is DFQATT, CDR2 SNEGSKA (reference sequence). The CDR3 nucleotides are TGCAGTGCTAGAGCCCGGGAGTATAGCAATCAGCCCCAGCATTTT. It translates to CSARAREYSNQPQHF.

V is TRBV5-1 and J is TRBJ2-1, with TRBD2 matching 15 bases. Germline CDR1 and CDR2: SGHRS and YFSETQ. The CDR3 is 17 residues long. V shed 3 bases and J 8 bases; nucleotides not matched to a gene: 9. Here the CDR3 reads CASSSGTSGRNGHEQFF. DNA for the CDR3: TGCGCCAGCAGCTCCGGGACTAGCGGGAGGAATGGGCATGAGCAGTTCTTC.

The CDR3 is CASSFQMQPQHF. For the CDR3, the DNA is TGTGCCAGCAGTTTCCAGATGCAGCCCCAGCATTTT. The chain employs TRBV27 and TRBJ1-5; D not certain. Germline-derived CDR1 and CDR2 are MNHEY and SMNVEV (reference sequence). V lost 3 bases and J 7 bases, leaving 7 bases between the germline ends. The CDR3 is 12 amino acids.

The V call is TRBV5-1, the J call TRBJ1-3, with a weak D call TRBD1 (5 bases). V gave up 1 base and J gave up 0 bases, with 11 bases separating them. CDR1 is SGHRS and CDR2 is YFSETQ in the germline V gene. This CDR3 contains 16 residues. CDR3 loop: CASSLPGANSGNTIYF. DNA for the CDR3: TGCGCCAGCAGCTTGCCCGGGGCCAACTCTGGAAACACCATATATTTT.

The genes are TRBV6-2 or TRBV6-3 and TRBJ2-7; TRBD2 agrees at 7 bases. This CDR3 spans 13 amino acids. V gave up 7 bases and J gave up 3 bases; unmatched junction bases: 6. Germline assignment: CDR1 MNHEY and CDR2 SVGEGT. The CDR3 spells CASTRGRFYEQYF. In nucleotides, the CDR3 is TGTGCCAGCACGCGCGGGAGATTCTACGAGCAGTACTTC.

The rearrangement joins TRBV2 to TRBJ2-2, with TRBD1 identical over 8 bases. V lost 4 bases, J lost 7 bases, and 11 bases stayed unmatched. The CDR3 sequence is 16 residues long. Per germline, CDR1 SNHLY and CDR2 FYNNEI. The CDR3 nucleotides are TGTGCCAGCAGTGGAAGTGGACAGGGCTTTGGCGGGGAGCTGTTTTTT. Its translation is CASSGSGQGFGGELFF.

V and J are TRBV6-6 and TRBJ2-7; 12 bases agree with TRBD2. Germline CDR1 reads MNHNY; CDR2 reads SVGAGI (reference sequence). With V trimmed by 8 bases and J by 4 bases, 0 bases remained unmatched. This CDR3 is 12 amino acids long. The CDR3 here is CASGTSGYEQYF. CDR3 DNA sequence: TGTGCCAGCGGGACTAGCGGGTACGAGCAGTACTTC.

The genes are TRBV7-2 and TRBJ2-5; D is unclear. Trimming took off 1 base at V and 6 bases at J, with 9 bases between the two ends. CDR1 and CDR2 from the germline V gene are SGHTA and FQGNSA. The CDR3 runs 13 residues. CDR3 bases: TGTGCCAGCAGCTTAGAGCTAGGCCAGACCCAGTACTTC. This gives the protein CASSLELGQTQYF.

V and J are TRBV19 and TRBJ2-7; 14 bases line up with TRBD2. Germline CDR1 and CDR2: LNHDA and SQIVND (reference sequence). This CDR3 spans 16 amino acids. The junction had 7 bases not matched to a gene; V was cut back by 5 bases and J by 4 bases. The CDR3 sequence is CASSAPGLAGEYEQYF. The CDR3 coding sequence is TGTGCCAGTAGTGCACCGGGACTAGCGGGAGAGTACGAGCAGTACTTC.

The CDR3 DNA is TGTGCCAGCAGCAGTTTCCGGGACACCTCCTACGAGCAGTACTTC. This translates into CASSSFRDTSYEQYF. The V and J genes are TRBV27 and TRBJ2-7; a weak D match, TRBD1 (6 bases). Germline V gene sequence: CDR1 MNHEY, CDR2 SMNVEV (reference sequence). The germline V and J ends were trimmed by 6 bases and 0 bases, with 15 bases remaining between them. The CDR3 extends over 15 amino acids.

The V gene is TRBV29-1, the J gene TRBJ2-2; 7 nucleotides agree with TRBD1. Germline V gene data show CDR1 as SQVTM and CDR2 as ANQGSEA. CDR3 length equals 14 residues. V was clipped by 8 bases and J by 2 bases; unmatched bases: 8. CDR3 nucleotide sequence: TGCAGCTCCCGGACAGGCCCAAACACCGGGGAGCTGTTTTTT. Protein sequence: CSSRTGPNTGELFF.

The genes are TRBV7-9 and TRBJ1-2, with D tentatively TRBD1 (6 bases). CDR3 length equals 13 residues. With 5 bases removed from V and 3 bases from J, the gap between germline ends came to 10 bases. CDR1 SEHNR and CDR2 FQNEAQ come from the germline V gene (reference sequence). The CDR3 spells CASSTRGDYGYTF. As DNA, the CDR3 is TGTGCCAGCAGCACCAGGGGAGACTATGGCTACACCTTC.

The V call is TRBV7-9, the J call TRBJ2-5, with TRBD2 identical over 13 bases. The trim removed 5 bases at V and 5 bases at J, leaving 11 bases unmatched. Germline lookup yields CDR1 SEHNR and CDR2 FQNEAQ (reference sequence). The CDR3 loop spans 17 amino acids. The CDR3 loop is CASSPTSGRAVGETQYF. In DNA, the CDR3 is TGTGCCAGCAGCCCCACTAGCGGGAGGGCCGTCGGGGAGACCCAGTACTTC.

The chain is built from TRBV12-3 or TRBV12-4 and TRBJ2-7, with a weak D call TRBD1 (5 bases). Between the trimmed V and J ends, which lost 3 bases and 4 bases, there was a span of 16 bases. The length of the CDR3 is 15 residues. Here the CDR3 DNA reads TGTGCCAGCAGTTTTGGGGCGCGATCCTCTTACGAGCAGTACTTC. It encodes CASSFGARSSYEQYF.